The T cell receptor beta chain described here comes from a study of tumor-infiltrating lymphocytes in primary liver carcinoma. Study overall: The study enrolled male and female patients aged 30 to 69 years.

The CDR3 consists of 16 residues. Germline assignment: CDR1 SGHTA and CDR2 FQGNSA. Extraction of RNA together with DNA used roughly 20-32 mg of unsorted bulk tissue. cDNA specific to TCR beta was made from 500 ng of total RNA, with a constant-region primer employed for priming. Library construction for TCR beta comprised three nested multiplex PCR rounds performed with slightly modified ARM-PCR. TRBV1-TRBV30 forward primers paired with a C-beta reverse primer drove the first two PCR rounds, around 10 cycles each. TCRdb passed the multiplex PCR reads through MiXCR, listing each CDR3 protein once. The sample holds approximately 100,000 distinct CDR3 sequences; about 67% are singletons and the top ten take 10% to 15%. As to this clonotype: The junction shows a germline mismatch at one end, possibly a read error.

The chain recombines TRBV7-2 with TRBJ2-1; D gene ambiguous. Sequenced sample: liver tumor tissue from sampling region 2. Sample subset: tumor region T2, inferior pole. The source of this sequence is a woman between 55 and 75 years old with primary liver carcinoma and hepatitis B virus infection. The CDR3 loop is CACSLMSGLTYNEQFF. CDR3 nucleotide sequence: TGTGCCTGCAGCTTAATGTCAGGCCTCACCTACAATGAGCAGTTCTTC. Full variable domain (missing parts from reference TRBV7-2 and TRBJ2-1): GAGVSQSPSNKVTEKGKDVELRCDPISGHTALYWYRQSLGQGLEFLIYFQGNSAPDKSGLPSDRFSAERTGGSVSTLTIQRTQQEDSAVYLCACSLMSGLTYNEQFFGPGTRLTVL.